Below, 27 T cell receptor beta chains from the same sample are listed, as sequenced in a study of TIL therapy for anti-PD-1-resistant metastatic lung cancer. Time point meaning: pre-treatment sample, taken before nivolumab and TIL therapy. Sequencing used immunoSEQ v3. TCRdb keeps only in-frame clones here, not all; method: immunoSEQ multiplex PCR. The table lists about 21,000 clones, around 79% of them singletons. Sample: blood, taken at baseline. Receptor source: a person aged 25 to 85 with non-small cell lung cancer.

This clone turned up a few times. V usage is TRBV5-8 and J usage is TRBJ2-5, with TRBD2 identical over 7 bases. V shed 4 bases, J shed 3 bases, and the junction held 9 bases outside the gene matches. CDR3 size: 15 residues. CDR1 SGHTS and CDR2 YDEGEE come from the germline V gene. Here the CDR3 reads CASSHRDYPKETQYF. In DNA, the CDR3 is TGTGCCAGCAGCCATCGGGACTACCCTAAAGAGACCCAGTACTTC.

This chain joins TRBV28 and TRBJ2-1; 14 nucleotides line up with TRBD2. Losses at the gene ends were 3 bases for V and 4 bases for J; bases not matched to a gene: 11. The CDR3 runs to 19 residues. CDR1 MDHEN and CDR2 SYDVKM come from the germline V gene. Here the CDR3 reads CASSFLGRLAGGVYNEQFF. The CDR3 nucleotides are TGTGCCAGCAGTTTTTTGGGGAGACTAGCGGGAGGGGTGTACAATGAGCAGTTCTTC.

The chain links TRBV9 to TRBJ2-5; a weak D match, TRBD2 (7 bases). CDR3 length: 13 residues. The germline V and J ends were trimmed by 7 bases and 4 bases, with 14 bases remaining between them. CDR1 is SGDLS, CDR2 YYNGEE, per germline. CDR3 bases: TGTGCCAGCGGGAGGGGGATTGGAGAGACCCAGTACTTC. Its protein product is CASGRGIGETQYF.

The V gene is TRBV6-6, the J gene TRBJ1-1, with 7 bases identical to TRBD1. Germline CDR1 MNHNY, CDR2 SVGAGI (reference sequence). V was pared by 10 bases and J by 4 bases, with 9 bases of the junction left unmatched. There are 13 residues in the CDR3. As DNA, the CDR3 is TGTGCCACCCATACAGGGGTAGTCACTGAAGCTTTCTTT. It encodes CATHTGVVTEAFF.

The chain uses TRBV5-4 and TRBJ1-2; no clear D. V was shortened by 2 bases and J by 7 bases, with 15 bases between the two germline ends. The CDR3 covers 14 residues. Germline V gene sequence: CDR1 SGHNT, CDR2 YYREEE (reference sequence). The CDR3 DNA sequence: TGTGCCAGCAGCTTCGGCGGCCCTAGGTTTGGCTACACCTTC. Protein sequence: CASSFGGPRFGYTF.

Only one count was recorded for this clone. The rearrangement links TRBV5-1 to TRBJ2-2; tentative D call: TRBD1 (7 bases). V was pared by 3 bases and J by 5 bases, with 20 bases between. This CDR3 region has 17 residues. Germline loops: CDR1 SGHRS, CDR2 YFSETQ. DNA of the CDR3: TGCGCCAGCAGCTCCGGTTCCCAGACAGGGAGGACCGGGGAGCTGTTTTTT. Amino acids: CASSSGSQTGRTGELFF.

The chain couples TRBV6-6 to TRBJ1-6; D might be TRBD1 (6 bases). The CDR3 has 14 amino acids. Trimming removed 4 bases at V and 7 bases at J, with 11 bases between. The V gene's germline CDR1 is MNHNY and CDR2 SVGAGI (reference sequence). The CDR3 sequence: CASSFERGNSPLHF. Here the CDR3 DNA reads TGTGCCAGCAGTTTCGAGAGGGGGAATTCACCCCTCCACTTT.

CDR3 bases: TGTGCCAGCAGCCCGGATCCAGATACGCAGTATTTT. This sequence encodes CASSPDPDTQYF. The chain employs TRBV11-2 and TRBJ2-3; D remains ambiguous. The germline V gene encodes CDR1 SGHAT and CDR2 FQNNGV. V was pared by 5 bases and J by 4 bases, with 7 bases between. The CDR3 has 12 residues. Filled out from reference TRBV11-2 and TRBJ2-3, the complete variable domain reads EAGVAQSPRYKIIEKRQSVAFWCNPISGHATLYWYQQILGQGPKLLIQFQNNGVVDDSQLPKDRFSAERLKGVDSTLKIQPAKLEDSAVYLCASSPDPDTQYFGPGTRLTVL.

This clone occurred a few times. This sequence joins TRBV6-5 and TRBJ2-4; no clear D gene. V lost 2 bases to trimming and J lost 0 bases, with 5 bases between them. This CDR3 region has 14 residues. Germline-derived CDR1 and CDR2 are MNHEY and SVGAGI. CDR3 in DNA: TGTGCCAGCAGTTACCCCGGAGCCAAAAACATTCAGTACTTC. This translates into CASSYPGAKNIQYF.

The V and J genes are TRBV9 and TRBJ1-3; D might be TRBD1 (6 bases). The V end lost 0 bases, the J end lost 3 bases, and 13 bases lay between the germline ends. Per the germline V gene, CDR1 is SGDLS and CDR2 is YYNGEE. This CDR3 has 16 residues. The CDR3: CASSVGGGVGGNTIYF. CDR3 DNA sequence: TGTGCCAGCAGCGTAGGAGGGGGGGTAGGTGGAAACACCATATATTTT.

V and J are TRBV5-1 and TRBJ2-1; no reliable D call. This CDR3 spans 15 amino acids. The germline V gene encodes CDR1 SGHRS and CDR2 YFSETQ. V dropped 0 bases and J dropped 0 bases, with 7 bases sitting between them. The CDR3 loop reads CASSLGGYSYNEQFF. The CDR3, as DNA: TGCGCCAGCAGCTTGGGCGGCTACTCCTACAATGAGCAGTTCTTC.

This clone appeared a few times. Additional DNA sequences in this sample encode the identical CDR3. V is TRBV19 and J is TRBJ2-5; D is uncertain. The germline V and J ends were trimmed by 1 base and 4 bases, with 4 bases remaining between them. The CDR3 has 12 residues. The germline CDR1 and CDR2 sequences are LNHDA and SQIVND (reference sequence). The CDR3 bases are TGTGCCAGTAGTATAGCTGGAGAGACCCAGTACTTC. Its translation is CASSIAGETQYF.

This clone is judged medium-sized (0.01 to 0.1%). The chain employs TRBV5-4 and TRBJ2-7, with D perhaps matching TRBD1 (6 bases). CDR3 size: 16 residues. Germline values: CDR1 SGHNT, CDR2 YYREEE (reference sequence). V lost 4 bases and J 3 bases, leaving 20 bases between the germline ends. DNA of the CDR3: TGTGCCAGCAGCCAAGGAAGGGCAGGGGAAGGCTACGAGCAGTACTTC. Translating it yields CASSQGRAGEGYEQYF. The full variable domain, its missing parts supplied by reference TRBV5-4 and TRBJ2-7, is ETGVTQSPTHLIKTRGQQVTLRCSSQSGHNTVSWYQQALGQGPQFIFQYYREEENGRGNFPPRFSGLQFPNYSSELNVNALELDDSALYLCASSQGRAGEGYEQYFGPGTRLTVT.

This sequence joins TRBV6-1 and TRBJ1-4; no clear D. This CDR3 has 11 amino acids. CDR1 is MNHNS and CDR2 is SASEGT in the germline V gene. Between the trimmed V and J ends, which lost 7 bases and 6 bases, there was a span of 6 bases. The CDR3 region has the DNA TGTGCCAGCATAAGGGATGAAAAACTGTTTTTT. Its translation: CASIRDEKLFF.

J is TRBJ1-6 and V is TRBV4-1; possible D gene TRBD1, 6 bases. V was shortened by 0 bases and J by 9 bases, with 15 bases between the two germline ends. Germline V gives CDR1 MGHRA, CDR2 YSYEKL. The CDR3 length is 16 residues. Here the CDR3 reads CASSQDGAGAGSPLHF. The CDR3, as DNA: TGCGCCAGCAGCCAAGATGGGGCAGGGGCGGGTTCACCCCTCCACTTT.

The CDR3 region is CASSPSVGSSYEQYF. CDR3 DNA: TGTGCCAGCAGCCCCTCCGTCGGCAGCTCCTACGAGCAGTACTTC. The chain joins TRBV7-6 to TRBJ2-7, with unresolved D. The CDR3 sequence is 15 residues long. The V end was cut by 5 bases, the J end by 0 bases, with 14 bases between. The germline V gene encodes CDR1 SGHVS and CDR2 FNYEAQ.

The rearrangement links TRBV11-2 to TRBJ2-3; no clear D. The CDR3 is 14 residues long. V was cut by 1 base and J by 2 bases, with 7 bases left in between. CDR1 is SGHAT and CDR2 is FQNNGV in the germline V gene. The CDR3 DNA reads TGTGCCAGCAGCTTAGGACTTCTCACAGATACGCAGTATTTT. Translating it yields CASSLGLLTDTQYF.

This chain joins TRBV5-6 and TRBJ2-1; possibly TRBD1 for D (6 bases). The CDR3 runs 13 residues. V dropped 7 bases and J dropped 9 bases, with 17 bases sitting between them. Germline CDR1 SGHDT, CDR2 YYEEEE. The CDR3 DNA is TGTGCCAGCCTAAGCGACATCAGGGGTGAGCAGTTCTTC. It encodes CASLSDIRGEQFF.

This clone was counted a few times. V usage is TRBV27 and J usage is TRBJ2-1; D is ambiguous. Germline V gene data show CDR1 as MNHEY and CDR2 as SMNVEV (reference sequence). Trimming cost V 7 bases and J 4 bases, with 17 bases left between them. The CDR3 length is 15 residues. Written as DNA, the CDR3 is TGTGCCAGCAATAAAGGACCGAGTATGTACAATGAGCAGTTCTTC. This sequence encodes CASNKGPSMYNEQFF.

V gene TRBV6-5 combines with J gene TRBJ2-7; the D gene is possibly TRBD2 (6 bases). V was trimmed by 6 bases and J by 6 bases, leaving 18 bases between them. CDR1 and CDR2 from the germline V gene are MNHEY and SVGAGI. The CDR3 consists of 14 residues. DNA for the CDR3: TGTGCCAGCAGCTACCCCGTGAGTAGCGGCGAGCAGTACTTC. Translating it yields CASSYPVSSGEQYF.

This sequence joins TRBV27 and TRBJ2-7; no definite D call. Germline loops: CDR1 MNHEY, CDR2 SMNVEV (reference sequence). V dropped 7 bases and J dropped 1 base, with 17 bases sitting between them. The CDR3 runs 15 residues. The CDR3 DNA reads as TGTGCCAGCACCCCCTTAGGCTCAAAATCCTACGAGCAGTACTTC. Amino acids: CASTPLGSKSYEQYF.

The chain carries TRBV5-6 and TRBJ1-2, with D uncertain. Looked up from germline, CDR1 is SGHDT and CDR2 is YYEEEE. The germline V and J ends were trimmed by 2 bases and 8 bases, with 10 bases remaining between them. The CDR3 is 12 residues long. The DNA of the CDR3 is TGTGCCAGCAGCTTACTCTATTTGGGCTACACCTTC. Its protein is CASSLLYLGYTF. Using reference TRBV5-6 and TRBJ1-2 for the parts outside the CDR3, the full variable domain is DAGVTQSPTHLIKTRGQQVTLRCSPKSGHDTVSWYQQALGQGPQFIFQYYEEEERQRGNFPDRFSGHQFPNYSSELNVNALLLGDSALYLCASSLLYLGYTFGSGTRLTVV.

There are a few counts of this clone. V gene TRBV2 combines with J gene TRBJ1-5; 7 bases are shared with TRBD1. CDR3 size: 15 residues. With V trimmed by 6 bases and J by 0 bases, 5 bases remained unmatched. In germline, CDR1 is SNHLY, CDR2 FYNNEI. DNA for the CDR3: TGTGCCAGCAGGGAGGGACAGACTAGCAATCAGCCCCAGCATTTT. Protein: CASREGQTSNQPQHF.

The chain links TRBV28 to TRBJ2-7, with D perhaps assigned TRBD1 or TRBD2 (7 bases each). Between the trimmed V and J ends, which lost 5 bases and 7 bases, there was a span of 18 bases. Germline V gene lookup returns CDR1 MDHEN and CDR2 SYDVKM. The CDR3 covers 14 residues. CDR3 region: CASSPGEGAREQYF. CDR3 coding DNA: TGTGCCAGCAGTCCGGGGGAGGGGGCGAGGGAGCAGTACTTC.

The chain has TRBV27 and TRBJ2-7, with 7 bases lining up with TRBD1. The germline CDR1 and CDR2 sequences are MNHEY and SMNVEV (reference sequence). The CDR3 is made up of 14 amino acids. Unmatched junction bases numbered 2, after V lost 0 bases and J lost 3 bases. The CDR3 here is CASSLSAGGYEQYF. The CDR3 DNA follows: TGTGCCAGCAGTTTATCGGCAGGGGGCTACGAGCAGTACTTC.

The V call is TRBV7-9, the J call TRBJ1-1; maybe TRBD1 (6 bases). Germline V lookup: CDR1 SEHNR, CDR2 FQNEAQ (reference sequence). V lost 3 bases to trimming and J lost 10 bases, with 15 bases between them. The CDR3 is 13 residues long. The CDR3 region is CASSFEGKGGAFF. As DNA, the CDR3 is TGTGCCAGCAGCTTCGAAGGGAAGGGGGGAGCTTTCTTT.

The chain employs TRBV5-1 and TRBJ1-2; TRBD1 agrees at 7 bases. J lost 4 bases, V lost 2 bases, and 5 bases had no gene match. The CDR3 is made up of 14 amino acids. The germline CDR1 and CDR2 sequences are SGHRS and YFSETQ. The CDR3 DNA reads as TGCGCCAGCAGCTTAGGACAGGCTTCCTATGGCTACACCTTC. Protein product: CASSLGQASYGYTF.